One sample yielded the 28 T cell receptor beta chains listed below, sequenced in a study of cytomegalovirus exposure and HLA in healthy donors. Sequencing used immunoSEQ multiplex PCR; TCRdb keeps in-frame clones, though not all of them. The sample carries tens of thousands of clones, more than 85% recorded once. Input material: PBMCs. The receptors shown here come from a young woman in good health and CMV-seropositive.

The chain combines TRBV6-4 with TRBJ1-4; 8 bases align to TRBD1. Per germline, CDR1 MRHNA and CDR2 SNTAGT. The CDR3 has 18 residues. V shed 0 bases and J 0 bases; nucleotides not matched to a gene: 6. CDR3 nucleotide sequence: TGTGCCAGCAGTGACTCCCGGGACAGGAGCGCAACTAATGAAAAACTGTTTTTT. Amino acid sequence: CASSDSRDRSATNEKLFF.

The chain employs TRBV7-2 and TRBJ1-5; 9 nucleotides line up with TRBD1. Germline V lookup: CDR1 SGHTA, CDR2 FQGNSA. V lost 1 base, J lost 3 bases, and 7 bases stayed unmatched. The length of the CDR3 is 17 residues. The DNA for the CDR3 is TGTGCCAGCAGCTTAGAGGCGGGACAGGGTGTCAATCAGCCCCAGCATTTT. This translates into CASSLEAGQGVNQPQHF.

The chain carries TRBV6-1 and TRBJ2-7; the match to TRBD2 covers 9 bases. Unmatched junction bases numbered 4, after V lost 1 base and J lost 3 bases. Germline assignment: CDR1 MNHNS and CDR2 SASEGT. The CDR3 spans 15 residues. CDR3 sequence reads: CASSEGGREFYEQYF. In DNA form, the CDR3 reads TGTGCCAGCAGTGAAGGCGGGAGGGAATTCTACGAGCAGTACTTC.

This clone was counted once. The CDR3 loop is CAGSGQEHGEQYF. Written as DNA, the CDR3 is TGTGCCGGATCGGGACAGGAGCATGGCGAGCAGTACTTC. The chain couples TRBV2 to TRBJ2-7, with TRBD1 matching over 8 bases. CDR3 length: 13 residues. V dropped 11 bases and J dropped 6; count of bases not matched to a gene: 12. Germline V gene sequence: CDR1 SNHLY, CDR2 FYNNEI.

CDR3 DNA sequence: TGTGCCAGTAGGTTCGGGGGGGCCGGCTATGGCTACACCTTC. This codes for CASRFGGAGYGYTF. The gene calls are TRBV19 and TRBJ1-2; tentative D call: TRBD1 (6 bases). The CDR3 consists of 14 residues. V was shortened by 6 bases and J by 4 bases, with 15 bases between the two germline ends. The V gene's germline CDR1 is LNHDA and CDR2 SQIVND (reference sequence).

The genes are TRBV7-9 and TRBJ2-5; no definite D call. Germline V gene lookup returns CDR1 SEHNR and CDR2 FQNEAQ (reference sequence). The CDR3 is made up of 16 amino acids. V shed 2 bases and J shed 0 bases, with 13 bases lying between them. The CDR3 sequence is CASSLKSATYQETQYF. The CDR3 region has the DNA TGTGCCAGCAGCTTAAAGTCAGCGACGTACCAAGAGACCCAGTACTTC.

The rearrangement uses TRBV15 and TRBJ2-6; D gene ambiguous. The germline V and J ends were trimmed by 0 bases and 0 bases, with 3 bases remaining between them. The V gene's germline CDR1 is LNHNV and CDR2 YYDKDF (reference sequence). The CDR3 runs 15 residues. The CDR3 coding sequence is TGTGCCACCAGCAGAGACGGCTCTGGGGCCAACGTCCTGACTTTC. This sequence encodes CATSRDGSGANVLTF.

This chain links TRBV5-8 with TRBJ2-7; TRBD2 aligns across 11 bases. Looked up from germline, CDR1 is SGHTS and CDR2 is YDEGEE. This CDR3 spans 15 amino acids. With 2 bases clipped from V and 3 bases from J, the junction kept 4 bases outside the gene matches. The CDR3 DNA follows: TGTGCCAGCAGCTTAACCGGGACTAGCGGCTACGAGCAGTACTTC. It translates to CASSLTGTSGYEQYF. Filled out from reference TRBV5-8 and TRBJ2-7, the complete variable domain reads EAGVTQSPTHLIKTRGQQATLRCSPISGHTSVYWYQQALGLGLQFLLWYDEGEERNRGNFPPRFSGRQFPNYSSELNVNALELEDSALYLCASSLTGTSGYEQYFGPGTRLTVT.

The genes are TRBV7-3 and TRBJ2-7; the D is unclear. The CDR3 has 13 residues. The V gene's germline CDR1 is SGHTA and CDR2 FQGTGA. The V end was cut by 5 bases, the J end by 0 bases, with 8 bases between. The chain's CDR3 is CASSMGNSYEQYF. In DNA form, the CDR3 reads TGTGCCAGCAGCATGGGCAACTCCTACGAGCAGTACTTC.

V is TRBV30 and J is TRBJ1-1, with 9 bases that match TRBD1. The J segment lost 5 bases and the V segment lost 2 bases, leaving 3 bases of the junction unmatched. The CDR3 is 13 amino acids. Germline CDR1 and CDR2: GTSNPN and SVGIG (reference sequence). The DNA of the CDR3 is TGTGCCTGGAGTCCCGGACAGGGGACTGAAGCTTTCTTT. Translation: CAWSPGQGTEAFF.

This chain connects TRBV1 to TRBJ2-1; TRBD2, as called in the table, went unchecked against the DNA. TRBV1 is deemed a pseudogene. This CDR3 is 17 amino acids long. CDR3 amino acids: CTSSQDHGTIHHGEQFF. The CDR3, as DNA: TGCACCAGCAGCCAAGATCACGGGACTATTCATCACGGCGAGCAGTTCTTC.

V gene TRBV28 combines with J gene TRBJ1-4; D gene unclear. CDR3 length: 15 residues. From germline, CDR1 is MDHEN and CDR2 SYDVKM. V was clipped by 1 base and J by 1 base, with 7 bases between them. The CDR3 DNA reads TGTGCCAGCAGTTTATCAGGCCTAACTAATGAAAAACTGTTTTTT. This translates into CASSLSGLTNEKLFF.

The V call is TRBV19, the J call TRBJ1-6; D not certain. The CDR3 runs to 17 residues. The V end lost 8 bases, the J end lost 0 bases, and 17 bases lay between the germline ends. Per germline, CDR1 LNHDA and CDR2 SQIVND (reference sequence). CDR3 loop: CASHKRTGNSYNSPLHF. Written as DNA, the CDR3 is TGTGCCAGTCATAAGCGGACGGGAAACTCCTATAATTCACCCCTCCACTTT.

The J gene is TRBJ1-3, the V gene TRBV6-5, with a tentative D call TRBD1 (5 bases). Trimming shortened V by 3 bases and J by 0 bases, and 6 bases separated the two germline ends. CDR3 length equals 14 residues. The germline V gene has CDR1 MNHEY and CDR2 SVGAGI. CDR3 coding DNA: TGTGCCAGCAGTTATGACAGCTCTGGAAACACCATATATTTT. Protein product: CASSYDSSGNTIYF.

This chain uses TRBV10-3 with TRBJ1-6; D remains unclear. The V gene lost 0 bases and the J gene lost 10 bases, with 4 bases spanning the gap. The CDR3 is 12 amino acids. Germline loops: CDR1 ENHRY, CDR2 SYGVKD. CDR3 coding DNA: TGTGCCATCAGTGAGTCGAGCTCACCCCTCCACTTT. Protein: CAISESSSPLHF.

The chain is built from TRBV18 and TRBJ2-2; D is possibly TRBD1 (6 bases). The germline V gene encodes CDR1 KGHSH and CDR2 LQKENI. The V end was cut by 8 bases, the J end by 7 bases, with 17 bases between. The length of the CDR3 is 14 residues. The CDR3 region is CASARTADNGELFF. DNA of the CDR3: TGTGCCAGCGCCCGGACAGCGGACAACGGGGAGCTGTTTTTT.

This rearrangement joins TRBV7-2 to TRBJ2-1; D perhaps matches TRBD1 (6 bases). Germline V gene lookup returns CDR1 SGHTA and CDR2 FQGNSA. Trimming cost V 5 bases and J 2 bases, with 13 bases left between them. The CDR3 length is 15 residues. CDR3 protein: CASSLRGSAYNEQFF. The DNA of the CDR3 is TGTGCCAGCAGCCTAAGGGGGTCCGCCTACAATGAGCAGTTCTTC. Based on the CDR3 plus reference TRBV7-2 and TRBJ2-1, the full variable domain is GAGVSQSPSNKVTEKGKDVELRCDPISGHTALYWYRQSLGQGLEFLIYFQGNSAPDKSGLPSDRFSAERTGGSVSTLTIQRTQQEDSAVYLCASSLRGSAYNEQFFGPGTRLTVL.

V is TRBV4-3 and J is TRBJ1-1; D is unclear. The CDR3 sequence is 15 residues long. The germline V gene has CDR1 LGHNA and CDR2 YSLEER. Trimming pared 1 base from V and 5 bases from J, leaving 14 bases between. The CDR3 coding sequence is TGCGCCAGCAGCCAAGGTGGGGTGGAGGGTACTGAAGCTTTCTTT. It is translated as CASSQGGVEGTEAFF.

This rearrangement joins TRBV7-8 to TRBJ1-1, with D uncertain. Germline V gene sequence: CDR1 SGHVS, CDR2 FQNEAQ. Trimming stripped 3 bases from V and 8 bases from J, with 7 bases between. This CDR3 is 11 amino acids long. CDR3: CASSFPPEAFF. Here the CDR3 DNA reads TGTGCCAGCAGCTTCCCCCCGGAAGCTTTCTTT.

This clone was seen just once. V and J are TRBV7-3 and TRBJ2-1; D remains ambiguous. Trimming cost V 2 bases and J 0 bases, with 8 bases left between them. Germline lookup yields CDR1 SGHTA and CDR2 FQGTGA. The CDR3 covers 15 residues. CDR3 in amino acids: CASSLWRSSYNEQFF. The CDR3 DNA is TGTGCCAGCAGCTTATGGCGGAGCTCCTACAATGAGCAGTTCTTC.

This clone has just one count. The V and J genes are TRBV28 and TRBJ2-3; perhaps TRBD1 as D (5 bases). Germline CDR1 and CDR2: MDHEN and SYDVKM. The CDR3 is 14 residues long. V lost 6 bases and J 2 bases, leaving 12 bases between the germline ends. The CDR3 sequence: CASRADRTTDTQYF. In nucleotides, the CDR3 is TGTGCCAGCAGGGCCGACAGAACCACAGATACGCAGTATTTT.

Written as DNA, the CDR3 is TGCGCCAGCAGTTCCTACGGGACAGGACGCACTGAAGCTTTCTTT. It yields the protein CASSSYGTGRTEAFF. The chain recombines TRBV5-1 with TRBJ1-1, with 8 bases identical to TRBD1. Trimming at V came to 5 bases and at J to 4 bases, leaving 10 bases not matched to a gene. Germline CDR1 SGHRS, CDR2 YFSETQ. The CDR3 sequence is 15 residues long.

Note on this clone: The junction shows a germline mismatch at one end, possibly a read error. The chain uses TRBV7-9 and TRBJ2-7; tentatively, D is TRBD1 (6 bases). CDR3 length: 14 residues. Germline loops: CDR1 SEHNR, CDR2 FQNEAQ (reference sequence). In DNA, the CDR3 is TGTGCCAGCAGCACACAGGGCCCGCCTTTGATGCACCACTTC. Translated: CASSTQGPPLMHHF.

The CDR3 region is CASSSDGGQGEETQYF. The DNA for the CDR3 is TGTGCCAGCAGCTCTGATGGGGGACAGGGTGAGGAGACCCAGTACTTC. The chain has TRBV7-9 and TRBJ2-5, with 9 bases that match TRBD1. The CDR3 has 16 residues. From germline, CDR1 is SEHNR and CDR2 FQNEAQ (reference sequence). The J segment lost 5 bases and the V segment lost 4 bases, leaving 11 bases of the junction unmatched.

The chain combines TRBV6-6 with TRBJ2-7, with D perhaps TRBD1 (5 bases). The CDR3 has 12 residues. V was cut by 6 bases and J by 2 bases, with 8 bases left in between. Germline CDR1 and CDR2: MNHNY and SVGAGI (reference sequence). In DNA form, the CDR3 reads TGTGCCAGCAGAGACAGACCCTACGAGCAGTACTTC. Translated, it gives CASRDRPYEQYF.

J is TRBJ1-2 and V is TRBV19; 7 bases fit TRBD1. The CDR3 loop spans 12 amino acids. V was clipped by 10 bases and J by 7 bases; unmatched bases: 9. CDR1 LNHDA and CDR2 SQIVND come from the germline V gene (reference sequence). In DNA, the CDR3 is TGTGCCATCTTCGGGACAGCTGTTGGCTACACCTTC. It specifies CAIFGTAVGYTF. Complete variable domain (other parts from reference TRBV19 and TRBJ1-2): DGGITQSPKYLFRKEGQNVTLSCEQNLNHDAMYWYRQDPGQGLRLIYYSQIVNDFQKGDIAEGYSVSREKKESFPLTVTSAQKNPTAFYLCAIFGTAVGYTFGSGTRLTVV.

The chain recombines TRBV7-2 with TRBJ2-3; the D gene is possibly TRBD2 (6 bases). Trimming removed 5 bases at V and 4 bases at J, with 16 bases between. The germline V gene has CDR1 SGHTA and CDR2 FQGNSA. This CDR3 contains 15 residues. The CDR3 coding sequence is TGTGCCAGCAGCGCCCAGGCGGGATATTCAGATACGCAGTATTTT. This sequence encodes CASSAQAGYSDTQYF.

The chain is built from TRBV30 and TRBJ1-4, with D maybe TRBD1 (5 bases). The germline V gene encodes CDR1 GTSNPN and CDR2 SVGIG (reference sequence). Trimming shortened V by 5 bases and J by 5 bases, and 15 bases separated the two germline ends. This CDR3 contains 14 residues. The CDR3 region is CAWSQGLRNEKLFF. In nucleotides, the CDR3 is TGTGCCTGGTCCCAGGGACTGAGGAATGAAAAACTGTTTTTT.